The clone carrying this T cell receptor (beta chain) has just a few counts. What it recognizes is unknown. Both 60 Vbeta primers and 13 Jbeta primers went into the PCR. Using immunoSEQ multiplex PCR, the repertoire was profiled, and TCRdb retains in-frame clones only, with some absent. The repertoire consists of 100,000 or so clones, with 12% occurring once and the leading ten covering about a sixth. This record comes from a study of cytomegalovirus exposure and HLA in healthy donors. Study at large: Out of 398 genotyped donors, less than 90% belonged to the Caucasian-associated ancestry cluster.

The CDR3 has 13 amino acids. CDR1 is SGHTA, CDR2 FQGTGA, per germline. V was pared by 1 base and J by 7 bases, with 3 bases of the junction left unmatched. Notes on the study in general: Accurate HLA-A and HLA-B prediction from TCR beta sequences was reported for most subjects. Later analysis suggested most CMV-associated TCR beta chains were HLA-restricted.

The material sequenced was PBMCs. This TCR was recovered from a man aged 35-49 years in good health and CMV-seropositive. V is TRBV7-3 and J is TRBJ2-5; 7 bases match TRBD2. The CDR3 region has the DNA TGTGCCAGCAGCTTAATAAGGGAGGGGACCCAGTACTTC. Encoded protein: CASSLIREGTQYF.